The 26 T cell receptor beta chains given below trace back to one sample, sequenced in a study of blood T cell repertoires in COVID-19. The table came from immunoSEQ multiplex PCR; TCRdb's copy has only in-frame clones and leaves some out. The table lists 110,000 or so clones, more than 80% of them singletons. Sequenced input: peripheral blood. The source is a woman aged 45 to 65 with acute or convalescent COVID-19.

CDR3: CAWTLIGDTEAFF. The CDR3, as DNA: TGTGCCTGGACCCTTATAGGGGACACTGAAGCTTTCTTT. V gene TRBV30 combines with J gene TRBJ1-1; D may be TRBD1 (5 bases). Germline CDR1 and CDR2: GTSNPN and SVGIG (reference sequence). V was shortened by 4 bases and J by 3 bases, with 12 bases between the two germline ends. The CDR3 covers 13 residues.

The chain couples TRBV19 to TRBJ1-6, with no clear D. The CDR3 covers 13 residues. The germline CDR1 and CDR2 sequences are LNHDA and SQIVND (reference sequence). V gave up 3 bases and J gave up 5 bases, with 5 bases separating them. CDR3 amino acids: CASSIDNNSPLHF. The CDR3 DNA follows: TGTGCCAGTAGTATCGACAATAATTCACCCCTCCACTTT.

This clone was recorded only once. The CDR3 spells CASSHRVGLSGNTIYF. CDR3 nucleotides: TGTGCCAGCAGTCACCGAGTCGGACTCTCTGGAAACACCATATATTTT. The gene calls are TRBV2 and TRBJ1-3; D ambiguous. Trimming cost V 5 bases and J 0 bases, with 14 bases left between them. This CDR3 contains 16 residues. CDR1 and CDR2 (germline): SNHLY, FYNNEI.

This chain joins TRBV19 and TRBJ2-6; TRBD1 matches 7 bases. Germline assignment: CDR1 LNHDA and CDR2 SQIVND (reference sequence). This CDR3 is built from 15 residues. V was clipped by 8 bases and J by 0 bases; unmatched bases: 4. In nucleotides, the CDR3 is TGTGCCAGTCGGGACAGCGGCTCTGGGGCCAACGTCCTGACTTTC. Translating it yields CASRDSGSGANVLTF. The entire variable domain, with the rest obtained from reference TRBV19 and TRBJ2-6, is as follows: DGGITQSPKYLFRKEGQNVTLSCEQNLNHDAMYWYRQDPGQGLRLIYYSQIVNDFQKGDIAEGYSVSREKKESFPLTVTSAQKNPTAFYLCASRDSGSGANVLTFGAGSRLTVL.

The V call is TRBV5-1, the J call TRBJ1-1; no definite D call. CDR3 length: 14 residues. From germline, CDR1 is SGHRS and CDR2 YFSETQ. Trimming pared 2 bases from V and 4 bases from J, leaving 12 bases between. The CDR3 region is CASSFDWGGTEAFF. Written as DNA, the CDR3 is TGCGCCAGCAGCTTTGATTGGGGAGGCACTGAAGCTTTCTTT.

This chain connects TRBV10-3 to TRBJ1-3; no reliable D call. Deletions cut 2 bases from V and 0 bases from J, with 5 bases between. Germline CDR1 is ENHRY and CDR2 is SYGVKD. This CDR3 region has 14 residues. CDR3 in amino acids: CAISEAFSGNTIYF. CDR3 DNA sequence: TGTGCCATCAGTGAGGCGTTCTCTGGAAACACCATATATTTT.

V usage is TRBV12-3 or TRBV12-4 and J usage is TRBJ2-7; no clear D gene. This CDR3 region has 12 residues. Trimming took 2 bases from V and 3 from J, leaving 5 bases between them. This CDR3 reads CASSLSLYEQYF. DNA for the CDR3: TGTGCCAGCAGTTTATCCCTCTACGAGCAGTACTTC.

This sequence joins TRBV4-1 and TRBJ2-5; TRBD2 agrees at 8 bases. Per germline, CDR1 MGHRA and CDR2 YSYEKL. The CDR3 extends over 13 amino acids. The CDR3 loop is CASAGRGEETQYF. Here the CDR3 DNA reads TGCGCGTCCGCGGGGCGGGGGGAAGAGACCCAGTACTTC.

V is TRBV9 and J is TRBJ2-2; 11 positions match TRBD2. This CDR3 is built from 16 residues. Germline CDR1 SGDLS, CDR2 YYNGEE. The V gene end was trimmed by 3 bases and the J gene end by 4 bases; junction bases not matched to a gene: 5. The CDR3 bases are TGTGCCAGCAGCGCCTCTAGCGGGGGGCTCACCGGGGAGCTGTTTTTT. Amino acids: CASSASSGGLTGELFF.

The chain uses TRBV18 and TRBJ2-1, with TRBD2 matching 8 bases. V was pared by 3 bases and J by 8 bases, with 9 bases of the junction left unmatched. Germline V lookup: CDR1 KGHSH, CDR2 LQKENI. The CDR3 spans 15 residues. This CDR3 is CASSPDGRGRDEQFF. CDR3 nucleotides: TGTGCCAGCTCACCGGACGGGAGGGGAAGGGATGAGCAGTTCTTC.

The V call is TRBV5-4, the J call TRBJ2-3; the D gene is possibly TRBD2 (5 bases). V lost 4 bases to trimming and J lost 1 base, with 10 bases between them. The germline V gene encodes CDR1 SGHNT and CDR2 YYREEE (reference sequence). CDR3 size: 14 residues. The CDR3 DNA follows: TGTGCCAGCAGCCAGGACTTCGGCACAGATACGCAGTATTTT. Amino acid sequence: CASSQDFGTDTQYF. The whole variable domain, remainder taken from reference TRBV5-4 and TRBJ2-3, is ETGVTQSPTHLIKTRGQQVTLRCSSQSGHNTVSWYQQALGQGPQFIFQYYREEENGRGNFPPRFSGLQFPNYSSELNVNALELDDSALYLCASSQDFGTDTQYFGPGTRLTVL.

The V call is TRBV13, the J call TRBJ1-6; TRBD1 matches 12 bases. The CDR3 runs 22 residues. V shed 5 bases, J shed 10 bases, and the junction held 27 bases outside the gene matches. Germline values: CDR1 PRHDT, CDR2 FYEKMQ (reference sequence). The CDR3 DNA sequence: TGTGCCAGCAGCCCGTCCTGGGATGGCGGGACAGGGGGCCTACTAAATAGGTCACCCCTCCACTTT. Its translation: CASSPSWDGGTGGLLNRSPLHF.

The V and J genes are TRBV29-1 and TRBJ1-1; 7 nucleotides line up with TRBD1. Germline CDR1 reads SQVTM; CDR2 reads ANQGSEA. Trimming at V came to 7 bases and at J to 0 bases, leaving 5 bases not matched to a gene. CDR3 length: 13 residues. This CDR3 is CSANRGMNTEAFF. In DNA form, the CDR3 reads TGCAGCGCGAACAGGGGAATGAACACTGAAGCTTTCTTT.

CDR3 region: CASSFVPAGGITEAFF. CDR3 DNA sequence: TGTGCCAGCAGCTTCGTTCCGGCGGGGGGGATCACTGAAGCTTTCTTT. This chain connects TRBV7-8 to TRBJ1-1, with D perhaps TRBD1 (5 bases). This CDR3 is built from 16 residues. Trimming took off 3 bases at V and 4 bases at J, with 18 bases between the two ends. The germline gives CDR1 SGHVS, CDR2 FQNEAQ.

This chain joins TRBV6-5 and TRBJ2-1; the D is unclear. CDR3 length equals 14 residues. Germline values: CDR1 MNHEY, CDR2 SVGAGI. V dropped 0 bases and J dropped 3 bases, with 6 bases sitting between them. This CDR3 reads CASSYSRGYNEQFF. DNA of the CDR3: TGTGCCAGCAGTTACTCGAGAGGCTACAATGAGCAGTTCTTC.

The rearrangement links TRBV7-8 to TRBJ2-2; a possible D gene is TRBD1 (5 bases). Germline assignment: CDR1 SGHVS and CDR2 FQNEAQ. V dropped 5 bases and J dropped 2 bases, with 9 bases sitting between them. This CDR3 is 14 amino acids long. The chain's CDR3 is CASSARVNTGELFF. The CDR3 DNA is TGTGCCAGCAGCGCCAGGGTTAACACCGGGGAGCTGTTTTTT.

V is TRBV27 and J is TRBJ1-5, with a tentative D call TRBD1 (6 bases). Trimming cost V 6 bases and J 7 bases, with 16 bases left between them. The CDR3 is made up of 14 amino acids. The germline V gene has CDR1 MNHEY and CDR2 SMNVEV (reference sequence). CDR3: CASRPTGSGQPQHF. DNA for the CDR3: TGTGCCAGCAGACCCACAGGGTCGGGGCAGCCCCAGCATTTT.

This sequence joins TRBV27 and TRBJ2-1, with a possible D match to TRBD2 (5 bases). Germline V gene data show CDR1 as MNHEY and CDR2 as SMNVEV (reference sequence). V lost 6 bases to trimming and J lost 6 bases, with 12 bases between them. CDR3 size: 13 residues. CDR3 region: CASSWTEGNEQFF. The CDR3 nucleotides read TGTGCCAGCAGCTGGACTGAGGGCAATGAGCAGTTCTTC.

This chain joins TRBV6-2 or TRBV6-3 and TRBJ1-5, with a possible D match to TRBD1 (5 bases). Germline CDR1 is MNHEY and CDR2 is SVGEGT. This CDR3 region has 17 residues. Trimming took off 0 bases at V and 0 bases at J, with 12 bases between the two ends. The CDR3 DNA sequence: TGTGCCAGCAGTTACTCCTCGGGGGGTTATAGCAATCAGCCCCAGCATTTT. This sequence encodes CASSYSSGGYSNQPQHF.

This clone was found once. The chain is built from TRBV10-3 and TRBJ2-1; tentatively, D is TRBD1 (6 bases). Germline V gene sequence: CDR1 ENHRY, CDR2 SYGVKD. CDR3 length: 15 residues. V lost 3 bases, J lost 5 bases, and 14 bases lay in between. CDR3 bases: TGTGCCATCAGTGATGGACAGTTAAGCCACAATGAGCAGTTCTTC. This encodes CAISDGQLSHNEQFF.

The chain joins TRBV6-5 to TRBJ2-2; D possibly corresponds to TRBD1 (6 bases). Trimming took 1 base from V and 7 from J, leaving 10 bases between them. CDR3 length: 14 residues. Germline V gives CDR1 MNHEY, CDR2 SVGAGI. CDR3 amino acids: CASSYYRDHGELFF. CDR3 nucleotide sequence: TGTGCCAGCAGTTACTACAGGGATCACGGGGAGCTGTTTTTT.

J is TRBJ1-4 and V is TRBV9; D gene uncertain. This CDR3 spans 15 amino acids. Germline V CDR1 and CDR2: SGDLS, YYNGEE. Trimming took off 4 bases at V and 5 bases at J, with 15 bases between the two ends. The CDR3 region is CASSPGPGKNEKLFF. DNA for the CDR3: TGTGCCAGCAGCCCTGGGCCGGGAAAAAATGAAAAACTGTTTTTT.

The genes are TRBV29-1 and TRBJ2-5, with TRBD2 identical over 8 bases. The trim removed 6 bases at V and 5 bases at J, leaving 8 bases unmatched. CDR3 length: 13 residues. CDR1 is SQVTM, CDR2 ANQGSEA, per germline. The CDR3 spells CSVPGLAGETQYF. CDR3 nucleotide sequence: TGCAGCGTCCCTGGACTAGCAGGGGAGACCCAGTACTTC. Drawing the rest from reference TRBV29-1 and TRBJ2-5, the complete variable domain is SAVISQKPSRDICQRGTSLTIQCQVDSQVTMMFWYRQQPGQSLTLIATANQGSEATYESGFVIDKFPISRPNLTFSTLTVSNMSPEDSSIYLCSVPGLAGETQYFGPGTRLLVL.

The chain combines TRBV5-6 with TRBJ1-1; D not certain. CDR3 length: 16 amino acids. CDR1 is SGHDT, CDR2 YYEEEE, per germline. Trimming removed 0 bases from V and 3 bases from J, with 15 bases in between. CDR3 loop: CASSLAGWTRDTEAFF. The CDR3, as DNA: TGTGCCAGCAGCTTGGCCGGATGGACGAGGGACACTGAAGCTTTCTTT. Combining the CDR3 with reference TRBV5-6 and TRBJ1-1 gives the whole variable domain DAGVTQSPTHLIKTRGQQVTLRCSPKSGHDTVSWYQQALGQGPQFIFQYYEEEERQRGNFPDRFSGHQFPNYSSELNVNALLLGDSALYLCASSLAGWTRDTEAFFGQGTRLTVV.

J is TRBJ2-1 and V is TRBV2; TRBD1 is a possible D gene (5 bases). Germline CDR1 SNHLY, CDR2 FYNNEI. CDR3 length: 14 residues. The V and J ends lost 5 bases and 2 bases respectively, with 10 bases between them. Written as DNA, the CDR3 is TGTGCCAGCAGTCCTCAGGGTCCCTACAATGAGCAGTTCTTC. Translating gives CASSPQGPYNEQFF. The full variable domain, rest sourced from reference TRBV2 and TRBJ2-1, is EPEVTQTPSHQVTQMGQEVILRCVPISNHLYFYWYRQILGQKVEFLVSFYNNEISEKSEIFDDQFSVERPDGSNFTLKIRSTKLEDSAMYFCASSPQGPYNEQFFGPGTRLTVL.

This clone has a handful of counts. This chain's CDR3 is CASSLSGQPFDEQYF. CDR3 sequence (DNA): TGTGCCAGCAGCTTATCCGGACAGCCGTTCGACGAGCAGTACTTC. This chain links TRBV7-9 with TRBJ2-7; possibly TRBD1 for D (6 bases). The CDR3 contains 15 residues. Trimming removed 2 bases at V and 5 bases at J, with 16 bases between. Germline V lookup: CDR1 SEHNR, CDR2 FQNEAQ (reference sequence).